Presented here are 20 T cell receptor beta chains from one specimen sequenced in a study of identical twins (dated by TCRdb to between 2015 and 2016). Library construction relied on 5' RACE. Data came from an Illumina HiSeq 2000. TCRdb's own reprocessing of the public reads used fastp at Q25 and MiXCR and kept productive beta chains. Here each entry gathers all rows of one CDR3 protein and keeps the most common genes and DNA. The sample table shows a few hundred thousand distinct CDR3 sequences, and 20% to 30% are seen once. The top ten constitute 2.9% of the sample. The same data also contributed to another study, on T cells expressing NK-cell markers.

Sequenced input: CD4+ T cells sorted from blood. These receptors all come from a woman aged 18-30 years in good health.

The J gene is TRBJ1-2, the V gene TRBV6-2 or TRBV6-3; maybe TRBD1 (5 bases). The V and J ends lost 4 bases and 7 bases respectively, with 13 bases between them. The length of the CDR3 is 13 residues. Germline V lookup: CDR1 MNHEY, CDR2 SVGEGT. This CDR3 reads CASSSWGVGGYTF. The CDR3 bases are TGTGCCAGCAGTTCGTGGGGCGTAGGTGGCTACACCTTC.

The CDR3 DNA reads TGTGCCAGCTCACCACCTCACAATCAGCCCCAGCATTTT. Translated: CASSPPHNQPQHF. This chain links TRBV18 with TRBJ1-5; D gene uncertain. The CDR3 extends over 13 amino acids. Germline V lookup: CDR1 KGHSH, CDR2 LQKENI. The V end was cut by 0 bases, the J end by 3 bases, with 3 bases between.

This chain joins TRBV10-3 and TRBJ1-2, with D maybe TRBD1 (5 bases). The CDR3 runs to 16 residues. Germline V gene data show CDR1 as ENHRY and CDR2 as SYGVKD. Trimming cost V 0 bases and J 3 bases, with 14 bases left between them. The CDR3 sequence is CAISESKGAPHYGYTF. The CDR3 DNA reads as TGTGCCATCAGTGAGTCGAAAGGGGCCCCTCACTATGGCTACACCTTC.

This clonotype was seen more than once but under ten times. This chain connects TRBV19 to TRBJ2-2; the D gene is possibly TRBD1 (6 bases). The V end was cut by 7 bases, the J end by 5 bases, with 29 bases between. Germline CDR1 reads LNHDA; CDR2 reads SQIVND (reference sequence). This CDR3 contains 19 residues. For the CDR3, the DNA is TGTGCCAGTATGGCTGGTTGGGGCGGACGGCACAGGGAAACCGGGGAGCTGTTTTTT. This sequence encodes CASMAGWGGRHRETGELFF. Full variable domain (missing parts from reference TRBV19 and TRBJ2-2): DGGITQSPKYLFRKEGQNVTLSCEQNLNHDAMYWYRQDPGQGLRLIYYSQIVNDFQKGDIAEGYSVSREKKESFPLTVTSAQKNPTAFYLCASMAGWGGRHRETGELFFGEGSRLTVL.

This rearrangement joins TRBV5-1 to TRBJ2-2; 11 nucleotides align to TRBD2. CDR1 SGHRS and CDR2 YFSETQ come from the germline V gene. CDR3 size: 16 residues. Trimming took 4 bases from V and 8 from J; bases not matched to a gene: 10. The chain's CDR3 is CASSVTSGSATGELFF. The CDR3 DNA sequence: TGCGCCAGCAGCGTAACTAGCGGGAGTGCGACAGGGGAGCTGTTTTTT.

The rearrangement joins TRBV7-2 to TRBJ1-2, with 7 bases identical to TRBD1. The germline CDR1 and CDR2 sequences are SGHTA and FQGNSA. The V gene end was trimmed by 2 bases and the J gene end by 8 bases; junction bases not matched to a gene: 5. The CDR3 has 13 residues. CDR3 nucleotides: TGTGCCAGCAGCTTATCAGGGGGAGAGGGCTACACCTTC. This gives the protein CASSLSGGEGYTF.

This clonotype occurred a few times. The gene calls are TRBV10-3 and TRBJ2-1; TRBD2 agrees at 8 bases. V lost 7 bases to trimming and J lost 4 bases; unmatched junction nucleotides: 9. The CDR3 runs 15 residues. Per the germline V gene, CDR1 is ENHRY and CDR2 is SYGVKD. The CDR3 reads CAITPRAGEYNEQFF. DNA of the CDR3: TGTGCCATCACCCCAAGAGCGGGAGAATACAATGAGCAGTTCTTC.

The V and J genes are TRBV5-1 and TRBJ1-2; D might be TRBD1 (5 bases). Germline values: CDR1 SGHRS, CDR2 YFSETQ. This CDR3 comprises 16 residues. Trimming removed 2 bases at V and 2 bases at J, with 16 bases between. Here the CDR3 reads CASSFRPGPTNYGYTF. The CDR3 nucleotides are TGCGCCAGCAGCTTTAGACCGGGACCGACAAACTATGGCTACACCTTC.

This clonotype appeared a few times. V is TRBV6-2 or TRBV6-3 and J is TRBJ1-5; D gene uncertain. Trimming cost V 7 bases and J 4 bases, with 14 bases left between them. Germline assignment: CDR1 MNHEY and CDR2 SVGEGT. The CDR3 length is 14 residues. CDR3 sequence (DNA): TGTGCCAGCAATCGCTACGGCGAGAATCAGCCCCAGCATTTT. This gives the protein CASNRYGENQPQHF.

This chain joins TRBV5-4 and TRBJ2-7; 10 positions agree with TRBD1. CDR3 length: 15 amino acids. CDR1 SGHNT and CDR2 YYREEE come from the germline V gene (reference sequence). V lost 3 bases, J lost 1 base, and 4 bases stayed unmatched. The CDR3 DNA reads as TGTGCCAGCAGCTGGGGGGGACAGGGGTCCTACGAGCAGTACTTC. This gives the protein CASSWGGQGSYEQYF.

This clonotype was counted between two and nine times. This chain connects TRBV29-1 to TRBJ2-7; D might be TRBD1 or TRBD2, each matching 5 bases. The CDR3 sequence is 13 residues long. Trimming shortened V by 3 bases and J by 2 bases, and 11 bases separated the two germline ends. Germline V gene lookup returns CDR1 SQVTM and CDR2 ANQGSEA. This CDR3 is CSVEGPIAYEQYF. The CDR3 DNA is TGCAGCGTTGAGGGACCGATTGCCTACGAGCAGTACTTC.

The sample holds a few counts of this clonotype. The CDR3 loop reads CASSFAPPQETQYF. In DNA form, the CDR3 reads TGCGCCAGCAGCTTTGCACCGCCCCAAGAGACCCAGTACTTC. This chain links TRBV5-1 with TRBJ2-5; D not certain. This CDR3 spans 14 amino acids. The ends were cut back, 2 bases at V and 1 base at J, with 9 bases in the middle. Looked up from germline, CDR1 is SGHRS and CDR2 is YFSETQ.

CDR3 DNA: TGTGCCAGCAGCCGAACGGGACTAGAGTCCTACGAGCAGTACTTC. This codes for CASSRTGLESYEQYF. This chain joins TRBV3-1 and TRBJ2-7; 8 bases align to TRBD2. Germline-derived CDR1 and CDR2 are LGHDT and YNNKEL (reference sequence). V shed 4 bases and J 1 base; nucleotides not matched to a gene: 6. The CDR3 extends over 15 amino acids.

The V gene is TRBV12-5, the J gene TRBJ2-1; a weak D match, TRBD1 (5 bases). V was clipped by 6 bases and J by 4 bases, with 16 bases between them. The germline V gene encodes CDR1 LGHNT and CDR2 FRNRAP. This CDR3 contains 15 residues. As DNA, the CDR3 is TGTGCTAGTGGCATTGGCGGATCAGGGTACAATGAGCAGTTCTTC. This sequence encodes CASGIGGSGYNEQFF.

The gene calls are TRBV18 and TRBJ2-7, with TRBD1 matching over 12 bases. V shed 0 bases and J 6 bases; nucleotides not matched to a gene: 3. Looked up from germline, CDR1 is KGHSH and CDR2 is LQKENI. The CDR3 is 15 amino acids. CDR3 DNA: TGTGCCAGCTCACCACCGGGACAGGGGGCGTTCGAGCAGTACTTC. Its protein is CASSPPGQGAFEQYF.

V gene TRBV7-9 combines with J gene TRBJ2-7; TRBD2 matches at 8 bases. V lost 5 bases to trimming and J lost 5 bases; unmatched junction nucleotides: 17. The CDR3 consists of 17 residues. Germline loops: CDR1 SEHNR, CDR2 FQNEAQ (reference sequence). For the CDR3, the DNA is TGTGCCAGCAGCCCCCAACCCTTGACCGGGCGGGGGGACGAGCAGTACTTC. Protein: CASSPQPLTGRGDEQYF.

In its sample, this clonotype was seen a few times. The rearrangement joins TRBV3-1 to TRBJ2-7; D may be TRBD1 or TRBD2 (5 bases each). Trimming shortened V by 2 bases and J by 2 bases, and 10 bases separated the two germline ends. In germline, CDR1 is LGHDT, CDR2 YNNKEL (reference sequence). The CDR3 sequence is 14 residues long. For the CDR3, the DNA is TGTGCCAGCAGCCAAAGGGGAGTAACCTACGAGCAGTACTTC. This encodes CASSQRGVTYEQYF.

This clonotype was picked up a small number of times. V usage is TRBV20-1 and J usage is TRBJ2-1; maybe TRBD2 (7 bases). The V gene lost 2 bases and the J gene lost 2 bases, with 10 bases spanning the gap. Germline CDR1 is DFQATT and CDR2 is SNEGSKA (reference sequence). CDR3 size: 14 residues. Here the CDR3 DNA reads TGCAGTGCTAGATACGGGGGGCCCTACAATGAGCAGTTCTTC. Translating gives CSARYGGPYNEQFF.

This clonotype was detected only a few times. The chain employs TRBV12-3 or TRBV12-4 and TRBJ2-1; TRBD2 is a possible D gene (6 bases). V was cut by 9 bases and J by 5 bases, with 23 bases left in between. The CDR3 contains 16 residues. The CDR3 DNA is TGTGCCAGTTCCCCTCGGGGGAGCCTCCTAAACAATGAGCAGTTCTTC. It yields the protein CASSPRGSLLNNEQFF.

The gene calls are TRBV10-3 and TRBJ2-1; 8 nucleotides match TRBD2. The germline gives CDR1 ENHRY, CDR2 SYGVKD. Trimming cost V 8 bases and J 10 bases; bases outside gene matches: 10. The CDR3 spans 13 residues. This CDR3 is CAIAPRGANEQFF. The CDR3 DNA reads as TGTGCCATCGCCCCGCGGGGGGCAAACGAGCAGTTCTTC.